The text below deals with one T cell receptor (beta chain). V lost 0 bases and J 3 bases, leaving 7 bases between the germline ends. Germline CDR1 reads LGHDT; CDR2 reads YNNKEL (reference sequence). This CDR3 region has 14 residues. Researchers prepared the TCRbeta library using unique molecular identifiers, the study reports. TCRdb reprocessed the PCR reads with MiXCR, giving one entry per CDR3 protein. The data contain some 400,000 distinct CDR3 sequences, roughly 22% of them seen just once; the ten biggest clones take up 3% to 4.5%. The sample comes from a study of T-cell reconstitution after alpha-beta-depleted transplantation in children.

Sequences were derived from PBMCs from the stem cell graft donor, sampled from the stem cell graft. The sequence derives from a human donor who donated a stem cell graft to a child with acute myeloid leukemia. This chain joins TRBV3-1 and TRBJ2-3; D is ambiguous. In DNA form, the CDR3 reads TGTGCCAGCAGCCAAGATATAAGGACAGATACGCAGTATTTT. Protein product: CASSQDIRTDTQYF.